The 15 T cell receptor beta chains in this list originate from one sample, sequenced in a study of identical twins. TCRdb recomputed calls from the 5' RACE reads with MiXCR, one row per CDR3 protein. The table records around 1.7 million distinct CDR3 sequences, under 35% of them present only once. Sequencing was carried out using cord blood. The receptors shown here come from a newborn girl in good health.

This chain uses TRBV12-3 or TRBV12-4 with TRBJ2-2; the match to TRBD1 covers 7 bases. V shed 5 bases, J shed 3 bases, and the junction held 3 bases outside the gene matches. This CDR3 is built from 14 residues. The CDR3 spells CASSGGQYTGELFF. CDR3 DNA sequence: TGTGCCAGCAGTGGGGGACAGTACACCGGGGAGCTGTTTTTT.

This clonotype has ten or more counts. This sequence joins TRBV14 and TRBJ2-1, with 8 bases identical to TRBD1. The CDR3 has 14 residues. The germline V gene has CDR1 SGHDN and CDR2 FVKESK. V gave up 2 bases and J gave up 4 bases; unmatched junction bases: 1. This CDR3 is CASSQRTGYNEQFF. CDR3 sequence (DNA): TGTGCCAGCAGCCAAAGGACAGGGTACAATGAGCAGTTCTTC.

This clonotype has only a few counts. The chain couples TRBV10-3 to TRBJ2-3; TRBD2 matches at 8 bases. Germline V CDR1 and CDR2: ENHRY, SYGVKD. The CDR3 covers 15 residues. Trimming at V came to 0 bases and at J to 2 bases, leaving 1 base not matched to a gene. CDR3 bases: TGTGCCATCAGTGAGTCGACTAGCGTCACAGATACGCAGTATTTT. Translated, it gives CAISESTSVTDTQYF.

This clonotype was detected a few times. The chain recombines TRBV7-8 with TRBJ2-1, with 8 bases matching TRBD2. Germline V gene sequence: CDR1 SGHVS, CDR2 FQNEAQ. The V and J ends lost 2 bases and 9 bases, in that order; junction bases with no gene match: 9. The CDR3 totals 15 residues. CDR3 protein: CASSLRLARGAEQFF. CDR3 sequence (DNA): TGTGCCAGCAGCTTAAGACTAGCGCGGGGTGCTGAGCAGTTCTTC.

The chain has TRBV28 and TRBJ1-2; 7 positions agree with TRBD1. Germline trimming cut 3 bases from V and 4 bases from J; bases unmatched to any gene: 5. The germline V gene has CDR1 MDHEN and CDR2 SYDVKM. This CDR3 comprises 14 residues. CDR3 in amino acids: CASSFPDRAYGYTF. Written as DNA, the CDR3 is TGTGCCAGCAGTTTCCCCGACAGGGCCTATGGCTACACCTTC.

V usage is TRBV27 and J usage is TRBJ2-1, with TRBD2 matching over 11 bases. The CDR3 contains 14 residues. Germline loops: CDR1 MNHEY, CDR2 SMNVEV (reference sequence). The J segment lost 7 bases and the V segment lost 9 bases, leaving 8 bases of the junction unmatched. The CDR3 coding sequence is TGTGCCAGTCTAGGGACTAGCGGCGGTAATGAGCAGTTCTTC. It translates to CASLGTSGGNEQFF.

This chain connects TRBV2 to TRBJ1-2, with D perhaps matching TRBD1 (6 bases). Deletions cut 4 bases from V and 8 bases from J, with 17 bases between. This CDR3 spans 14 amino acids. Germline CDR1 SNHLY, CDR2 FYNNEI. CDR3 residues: CASSAATGLEGYTF. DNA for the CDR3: TGTGCCAGCAGTGCAGCGACAGGTCTTGAGGGCTACACCTTC.

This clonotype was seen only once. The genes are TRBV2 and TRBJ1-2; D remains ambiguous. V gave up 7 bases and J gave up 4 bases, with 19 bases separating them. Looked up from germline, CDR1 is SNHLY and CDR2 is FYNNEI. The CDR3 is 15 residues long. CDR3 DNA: TGTGCCAGCATTGGAGGCGTTGGACGACTCTATGGCTACACCTTC. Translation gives CASIGGVGRLYGYTF.

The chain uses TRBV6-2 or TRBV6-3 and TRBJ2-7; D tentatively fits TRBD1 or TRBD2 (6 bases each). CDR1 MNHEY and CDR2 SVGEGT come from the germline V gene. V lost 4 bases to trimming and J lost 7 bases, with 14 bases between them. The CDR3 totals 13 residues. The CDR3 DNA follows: TGTGCCAGCAGTTCTTGGGGGGCGCATGAGCAGTACTTC. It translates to CASSSWGAHEQYF.

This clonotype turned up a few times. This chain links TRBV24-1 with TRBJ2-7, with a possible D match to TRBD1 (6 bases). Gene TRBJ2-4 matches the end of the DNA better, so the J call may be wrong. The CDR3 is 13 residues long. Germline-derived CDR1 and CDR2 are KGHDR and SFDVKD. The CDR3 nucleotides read TGTGCCACCAGTGATTTGCCAGGGGACATTCAGTACTTC. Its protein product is CATSDLPGDIQYF.

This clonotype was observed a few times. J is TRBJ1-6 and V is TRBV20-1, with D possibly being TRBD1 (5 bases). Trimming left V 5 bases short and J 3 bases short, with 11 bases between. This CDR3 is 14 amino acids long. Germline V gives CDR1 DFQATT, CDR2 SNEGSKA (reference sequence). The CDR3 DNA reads TGCAGTGCTCATGTGGGGGGCTATAATTCACCCCTCCACTTT. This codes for CSAHVGGYNSPLHF.

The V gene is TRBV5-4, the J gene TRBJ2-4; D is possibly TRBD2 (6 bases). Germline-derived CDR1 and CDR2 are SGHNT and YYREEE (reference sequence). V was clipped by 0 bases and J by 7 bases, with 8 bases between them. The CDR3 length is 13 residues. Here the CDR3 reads CASSLAAGNIQYF. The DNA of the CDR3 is TGTGCCAGCAGCTTGGCCGCGGGGAACATTCAGTACTTC.

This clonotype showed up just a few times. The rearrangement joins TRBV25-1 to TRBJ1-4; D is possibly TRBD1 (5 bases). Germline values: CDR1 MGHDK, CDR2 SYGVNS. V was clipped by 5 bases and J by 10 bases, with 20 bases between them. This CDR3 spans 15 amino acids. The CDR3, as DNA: TGTGCCAGCAGTACCATGCTGGGCGACAGTGGAAAACTGTTTTTT. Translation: CASSTMLGDSGKLFF.

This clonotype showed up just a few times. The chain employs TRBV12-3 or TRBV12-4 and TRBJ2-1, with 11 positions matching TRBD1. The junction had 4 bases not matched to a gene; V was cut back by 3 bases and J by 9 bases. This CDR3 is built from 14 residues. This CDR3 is CASSLGTGGFEQFF. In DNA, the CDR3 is TGTGCCAGCAGTTTGGGGACAGGGGGTTTTGAGCAGTTCTTC.

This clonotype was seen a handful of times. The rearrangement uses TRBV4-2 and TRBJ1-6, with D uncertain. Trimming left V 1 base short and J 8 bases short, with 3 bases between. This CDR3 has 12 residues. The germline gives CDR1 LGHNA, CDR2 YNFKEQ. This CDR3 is CASSQVHSPLHF. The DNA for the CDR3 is TGTGCCAGCAGCCAAGTTCATTCACCCCTCCACTTT.